These 27 T cell receptor beta chains originate from one sample sequenced in a study of blood T cell repertoires in COVID-19. Sequencing was performed with immunoSEQ multiplex PCR; in TCRdb, only in-frame clones are kept and a portion is missing. The sample lists roughly 400,000 clones; 70% to 90% were seen once. Sequencing input: PBMCs or T cells enriched from blood (not recorded which). The receptors stem from a woman aged 18 to 35 who had been exposed to COVID-19.

Notes on this clone: This specimen includes other DNA sequences encoding the same CDR3. The chain combines TRBV24-1 with TRBJ2-3; 10 nucleotides line up with TRBD2. This CDR3 is 16 amino acids long. CDR1 and CDR2 (germline): KGHDR, SFDVKD. Trimming took 4 bases from V and 2 from J; bases not matched to a gene: 5. The DNA of the CDR3 is TGTGCCACCAGTGACTTAGCGGGGGGCTTCACAGATACGCAGTATTTT. This translates into CATSDLAGGFTDTQYF.

The V gene is TRBV6-5, the J gene TRBJ1-1, with 12 bases that match TRBD1. Germline V gene lookup returns CDR1 MNHEY and CDR2 SVGAGI. This CDR3 comprises 15 residues. The trim removed 6 bases at V and 5 bases at J, leaving 7 bases unmatched. CDR3 coding DNA: TGTGCCAGCAGGGGACAGGGGGCAGGTAGGACTGAAGCTTTCTTT. Protein product: CASRGQGAGRTEAFF.

J is TRBJ2-7 and V is TRBV4-3; D perhaps matches TRBD2 (5 bases). This CDR3 is built from 19 residues. Germline loops: CDR1 LGHNA, CDR2 YSLEER. Trimming left V 0 bases short and J 0 bases short, with 21 bases between. For the CDR3, the DNA is TGCGCCAGCAGCCAAGATGCTTTGAGCCAGGTAGGACTCTCCTACGAGCAGTACTTC. Its protein is CASSQDALSQVGLSYEQYF.

DNA of the CDR3: TGTGCCAGCAAAGAAGGGGGCCCCTTCTCTGGAAACACCATATATTTT. This encodes CASKEGGPFSGNTIYF. The chain combines TRBV25-1 with TRBJ1-3; 7 positions agree with TRBD1. J gave up 0 bases and V 7 bases, and 9 bases lay outside the gene matches. Germline-derived CDR1 and CDR2 are MGHDK and SYGVNS. CDR3 length: 16 amino acids.

This chain uses TRBV18 with TRBJ2-7; TRBD2 matches 11 bases. The CDR3 contains 15 residues. V dropped 3 bases and J dropped 5; count of bases not matched to a gene: 6. CDR1 is KGHSH and CDR2 is LQKENI in the germline V gene. The CDR3 is CASSPLAGGLNEQYF. The CDR3 nucleotides read TGTGCCAGCTCACCCTTAGCGGGGGGGCTCAACGAGCAGTACTTC.

This chain joins TRBV2 and TRBJ1-2; tentatively, D is TRBD1 (5 bases). Germline V lookup: CDR1 SNHLY, CDR2 FYNNEI. V was cut by 0 bases and J by 4 bases, with 15 bases left in between. CDR3 length equals 16 residues. The CDR3 sequence: CASSEALQGPGYGYTF. CDR3 DNA: TGTGCCAGCAGTGAAGCGCTTCAGGGCCCTGGCTATGGCTACACCTTC.

CDR3 loop: CSVGTGGRRLQETQYF. As DNA, the CDR3 is TGCAGCGTTGGGACAGGAGGAAGGAGATTACAAGAGACCCAGTACTTC. The J gene is TRBJ2-5, the V gene TRBV29-1; 7 bases line up with TRBD1. Germline CDR1 SQVTM, CDR2 ANQGSEA. The CDR3 runs to 16 residues. V shed 4 bases, J shed 2 bases, and the junction held 13 bases outside the gene matches.

V is TRBV4-1 and J is TRBJ2-1, with a possible D match to TRBD2 (6 bases). V lost 0 bases and J 13 bases, leaving 10 bases between the germline ends. Germline V lookup: CDR1 MGHRA, CDR2 YSYEKL. The CDR3 consists of 12 residues. CDR3 DNA sequence: TGCGCCAGCAGCCAAGAGACTAGAGGTCAGTTCTTC. Its protein product is CASSQETRGQFF.

The chain couples TRBV10-2 to TRBJ2-2, with 12 bases aligning to TRBD2. V lost 2 bases and J lost 6; bases outside the gene matches: 4. The CDR3 contains 16 residues. The germline CDR1 and CDR2 sequences are WSHSY and SAAADI. The CDR3 sequence is CASSEVLAGGPGELFF. The CDR3 nucleotides read TGCGCCAGCAGTGAGGTCCTAGCGGGAGGGCCCGGGGAGCTGTTTTTT.

The V gene is TRBV19, the J gene TRBJ2-3; TRBD2 aligns across 7 bases. The CDR3 sequence is 15 residues long. Losses at the gene ends were 8 bases for V and 0 bases for J; bases not matched to a gene: 8. CDR1 is LNHDA and CDR2 is SQIVND in the germline V gene (reference sequence). CDR3 loop: CASVGPSGSTDTQYF. CDR3 coding DNA: TGTGCCAGTGTGGGACCTAGCGGAAGCACAGATACGCAGTATTTT.

The chain couples TRBV28 to TRBJ2-7; 7 bases are a match to TRBD1. The CDR3 is 14 amino acids. Germline V CDR1 and CDR2: MDHEN, SYDVKM. The junction had 14 bases not matched to a gene; V was cut back by 11 bases and J by 4 bases. The CDR3, as DNA: TGTGCCGGCCTAGGGGGCGAAATCTTTTACGAGCAGTACTTC. Residues: CAGLGGEIFYEQYF.

The J gene is TRBJ1-3, the V gene TRBV5-1, with TRBD1 as a possible D gene (5 bases). Germline CDR1 and CDR2: SGHRS and YFSETQ. With 5 bases removed from V and 1 base from J, the gap between germline ends came to 13 bases. This CDR3 comprises 15 residues. Written as DNA, the CDR3 is TGCGCCAGCAGGACAGAATCTCGTTCTGGAAACACCATATATTTT. Amino acid sequence: CASRTESRSGNTIYF.

This clone was seen a single time. The V gene is TRBV5-1, the J gene TRBJ2-7, with unresolved D. Germline V gene data show CDR1 as SGHRS and CDR2 as YFSETQ. Trimming stripped 0 bases from V and 6 bases from J, with 7 bases between. CDR3 length equals 12 residues. The chain's CDR3 is CASSLELGEQYF. CDR3 nucleotide sequence: TGCGCCAGCAGCTTGGAACTTGGCGAGCAGTACTTC.

V gene TRBV4-2 combines with J gene TRBJ2-7; D remains unclear. The CDR3 is made up of 17 amino acids. CDR1 is LGHNA, CDR2 YNFKEQ, per germline. The V gene lost 0 bases and the J gene lost 1 base, with 16 bases spanning the gap. CDR3 region: CASSQESNLGGSYEQYF. DNA for the CDR3: TGTGCCAGCAGCCAAGAATCAAATCTAGGTGGATCCTACGAGCAGTACTTC.

The chain has TRBV12-3 or TRBV12-4 and TRBJ2-7, with D uncertain. This CDR3 contains 12 residues. The V and J ends lost 10 bases and 5 bases respectively, with 15 bases between them. The CDR3 DNA is TGTGCCACCCCCGGCAGGCGAAACGAGCAGTACTTC. Its translation is CATPGRRNEQYF.

V usage is TRBV27 and J usage is TRBJ2-7, with unresolved D. Trimming cost V 10 bases and J 6 bases, with 7 bases left between them. The CDR3 spans 9 residues. Germline lookup yields CDR1 MNHEY and CDR2 SMNVEV (reference sequence). CDR3 sequence reads: CAITSEQYF. The CDR3, as DNA: TGTGCCATCACAAGCGAGCAGTACTTC.

The rearrangement uses TRBV28 and TRBJ1-2; D may be TRBD1 (5 bases). CDR3 size: 16 residues. V was cut by 7 bases and J by 0 bases, with 18 bases left in between. Germline V gives CDR1 MDHEN, CDR2 SYDVKM. CDR3: CASIDFQGSSNYGYTF. In nucleotides, the CDR3 is TGTGCCAGCATTGATTTTCAGGGATCGTCTAACTATGGCTACACCTTC.

This rearrangement joins TRBV7-9 to TRBJ2-2, with a weak D call TRBD1 (6 bases). The CDR3 is 14 amino acids. V dropped 7 bases and J dropped 3 bases, with 12 bases sitting between them. CDR1 and CDR2 (germline): SEHNR, FQNEAQ (reference sequence). CDR3 amino acids: CASTETGDTGELFF. As DNA, the CDR3 is TGTGCCAGCACCGAGACAGGAGACACCGGGGAGCTGTTTTTT.

A remark on this clone: The junction does not match germline at one end; this may be a read error. V and J are TRBV7-3 and TRBJ2-1, with TRBD2 identical over 13 bases. This CDR3 has 19 amino acids. Looked up from germline, CDR1 is SGHTA and CDR2 is FQGTGA. The CDR3 region has the DNA TGTGCCAGCAGCTCGGGGACTAGCGGGGCCTGGGTGGCCTACGATGAGCAGTTCTTC. It specifies CASSSGTSGAWVAYDEQFF. Drawing the rest from reference TRBV7-3 and TRBJ2-1, the complete variable domain is GAGVSQTPSNKVTEKGKYVELRCDPISGHTALYWYRQSLGQGPEFLIYFQGTGAADDSGLPNDRFFAVRPEGSVSTLKIQRTERGDSAVYLCASSSGTSGAWVAYDEQFFGPGTRLTVL.

This sequence joins TRBV28 and TRBJ2-2; 11 nucleotides align to TRBD2. The CDR3 is 16 residues long. The germline gives CDR1 MDHEN, CDR2 SYDVKM. Germline trimming cut 5 bases from V and 5 bases from J; bases unmatched to any gene: 7. The CDR3 coding sequence is TGTGCCAGCAGTCGCTTAGCGGGGGGGCAAACCGGGGAGCTGTTTTTT. Translation: CASSRLAGGQTGELFF. Complete variable domain (other parts from reference TRBV28 and TRBJ2-2): DVKVTQSSRYLVKRTGEKVFLECVQDMDHENMFWYRQDPGLGLRLIYFSYDVKMKEKGDIPEGYSVSREKKERFSLILESASTNQTSMYLCASSRLAGGQTGELFFGEGSRLTVL.

V usage is TRBV15 and J usage is TRBJ2-6, with D tentatively TRBD2 (5 bases). V lost 4 bases and J lost 4, with 8 bases in between. The CDR3 sequence is 14 residues long. Germline-derived CDR1 and CDR2 are LNHNV and YYDKDF (reference sequence). Here the CDR3 reads CATSTGYGANVLTF. The CDR3 region has the DNA TGTGCCACCAGCACGGGGTACGGGGCCAACGTCCTGACTTTC. The variable domain in full, completed from reference TRBV15 and TRBJ2-6, reads DAMVIQNPRYQVTQFGKPVTLSCSQTLNHNVMYWYQQKSSQAPKLLFHYYDKDFNNEADTPDNFQSRRPNTSFCFLDIRSPGLGDTAMYLCATSTGYGANVLTFGAGSRLTVL.

The V call is TRBV3-1 (or the pseudogene TRBV3-2), the J call TRBJ1-2; D not resolved. CDR1 and CDR2 from the germline V gene are LGHDT and YNNKEL (reference sequence). CDR3 size: 14 residues. V lost 0 bases to trimming and J lost 8 bases, with 13 bases between them. The CDR3 spells CASSQDRQIGGYTF. The CDR3 coding sequence is TGTGCCAGCAGCCAAGATCGCCAGATTGGCGGCTACACCTTC.

This clone has more than one count but fewer than ten. The V call is TRBV3-1 (or the pseudogene TRBV3-2), the J call TRBJ1-3, with 7 bases lining up with TRBD1. The CDR3 is 17 amino acids. V was clipped by 0 bases and J by 0 bases; unmatched bases: 5. CDR1 and CDR2 from the germline V gene are LGHDT and YNNKEL (reference sequence). The CDR3 loop reads CASSQEDRRSSGNTIYF. The DNA of the CDR3 is TGTGCCAGCAGCCAAGAGGACAGGCGGAGCTCTGGAAACACCATATATTTT.

CDR3 nucleotide sequence: TGTGCCAGCAGCCCCCCCGGGGCTAGCGTTCCTACGAGGCAGTACTTC. Amino acid sequence: CASSPPGASVPTRQYF. This rearrangement joins TRBV7-9 to TRBJ2-7, with D possibly matching TRBD2 (6 bases). The germline V and J ends were trimmed by 5 bases and 9 bases, with 26 bases remaining between them. This CDR3 has 16 amino acids. CDR1 SEHNR and CDR2 FQNEAQ come from the germline V gene (reference sequence).

J is TRBJ2-7 and V is TRBV7-2; TRBD2 agrees at 10 bases. Trimming removed 3 bases from V and 5 bases from J; junction bases left unmatched: 4. This CDR3 is 14 amino acids long. The germline V gene has CDR1 SGHTA and CDR2 FQGNSA. This CDR3 reads CASSFPSGRDEQYF. The CDR3 DNA sequence: TGTGCCAGCAGCTTTCCTAGCGGGAGAGACGAGCAGTACTTC.

The CDR3 DNA sequence: TGTGCCAGCAGCTTAGAGGGAGTCTCACCCCTCCACTTT. Its protein is CASSLEGVSPLHF. The rearrangement joins TRBV7-9 to TRBJ1-6; D call uncertain. CDR3 length: 13 residues. CDR1 and CDR2 (germline): SEHNR, FQNEAQ (reference sequence). Trimming removed 1 base from V and 10 bases from J, with 8 bases in between.

This chain connects TRBV7-9 to TRBJ1-5; unclear D gene. The CDR3 covers 12 residues. The V and J ends lost 1 base and 7 bases respectively, with 5 bases between them. Germline assignment: CDR1 SEHNR and CDR2 FQNEAQ (reference sequence). The CDR3 DNA reads TGTGCCAGCAGCTTAGTAGAACAGCCCCAGCATTTT. Amino acid sequence: CASSLVEQPQHF.